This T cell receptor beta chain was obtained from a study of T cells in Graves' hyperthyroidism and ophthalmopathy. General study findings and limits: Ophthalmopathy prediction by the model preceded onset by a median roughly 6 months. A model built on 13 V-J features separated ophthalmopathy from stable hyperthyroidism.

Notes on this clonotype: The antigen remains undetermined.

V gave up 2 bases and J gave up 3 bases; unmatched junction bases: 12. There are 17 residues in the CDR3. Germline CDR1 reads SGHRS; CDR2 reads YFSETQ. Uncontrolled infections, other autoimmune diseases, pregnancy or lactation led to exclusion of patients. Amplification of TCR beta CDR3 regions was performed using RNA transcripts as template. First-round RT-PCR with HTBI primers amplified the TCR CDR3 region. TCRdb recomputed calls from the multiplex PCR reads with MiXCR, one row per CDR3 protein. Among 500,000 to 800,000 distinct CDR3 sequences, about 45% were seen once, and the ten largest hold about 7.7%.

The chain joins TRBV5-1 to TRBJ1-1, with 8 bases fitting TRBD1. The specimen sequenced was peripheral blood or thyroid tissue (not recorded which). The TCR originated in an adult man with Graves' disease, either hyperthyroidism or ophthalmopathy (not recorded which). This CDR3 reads CASSFGQGARVDTEAFF. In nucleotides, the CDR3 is TGCGCCAGCAGCTTCGGGCAGGGGGCAAGAGTAGACACTGAAGCTTTCTTT.